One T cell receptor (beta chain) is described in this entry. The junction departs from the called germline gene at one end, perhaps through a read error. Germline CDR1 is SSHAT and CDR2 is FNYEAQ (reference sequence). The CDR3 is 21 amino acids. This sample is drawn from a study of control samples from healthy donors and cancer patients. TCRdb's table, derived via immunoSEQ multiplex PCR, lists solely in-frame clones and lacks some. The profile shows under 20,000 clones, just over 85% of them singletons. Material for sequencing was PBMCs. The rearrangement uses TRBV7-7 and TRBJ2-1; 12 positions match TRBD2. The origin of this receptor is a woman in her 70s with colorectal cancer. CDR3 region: CASSLAPSAQNLAGGLNEQFF. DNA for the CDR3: TGTGCTAGCAGCTTAGCCCCGTCGGCGCAGAACCTAGCGGGGGGGCTTAATGAGCAGTTCTTC.